Shown below are 29 T cell receptor beta chains from a single sample sequenced in a study of cytomegalovirus exposure and HLA in healthy donors. Primers included in the PCR were 60 Vbeta and 13 Jbeta primers. Sequencing was performed with immunoSEQ multiplex PCR; in TCRdb, only in-frame clones are kept and a portion is missing. The sample lists about 200,000 clones, about four fifths seen once, with over 12% in the top ten. Sequencing was carried out using PBMCs. These receptors all stem from a woman in her 30s in good health and CMV-seropositive.

In DNA, the CDR3 is TGTGCCAGCAGTCTCCCAGCGGGGGACACCGGGGAGCTGTTTTTT. Translating it yields CASSLPAGDTGELFF. This chain connects TRBV5-6 to TRBJ2-2; 8 nucleotides line up with TRBD2. J lost 3 bases, V lost 5 bases, and 6 bases had no gene match. CDR1 and CDR2 from the germline V gene are SGHDT and YYEEEE. The CDR3 has 15 amino acids.

This clone occurred a few times. This chain connects TRBV5-1 to TRBJ2-3, with 10 positions matching TRBD1. V dropped 2 bases and J dropped 1; count of bases not matched to a gene: 4. Germline assignment: CDR1 SGHRS and CDR2 YFSETQ. There are 16 residues in the CDR3. The CDR3 DNA is TGCGCCAGCAGCTTATCCGGGACAGGGGGCACAGATACGCAGTATTTT. Amino acid sequence: CASSLSGTGGTDTQYF.

This clone was seen a few times. The chain combines TRBV19 with TRBJ1-1; D call uncertain. The CDR3 covers 16 residues. Trimming took 7 bases from V and 4 from J, leaving 22 bases between them. The germline V gene has CDR1 LNHDA and CDR2 SQIVND (reference sequence). CDR3: CASKINDKRVCTEAFF. CDR3 sequence (DNA): TGTGCCAGTAAGATCAATGATAAGAGGGTCTGCACTGAAGCTTTCTTT. Combining the CDR3 with reference TRBV19 and TRBJ1-1 gives the whole variable domain DGGITQSPKYLFRKEGQNVTLSCEQNLNHDAMYWYRQDPGQGLRLIYYSQIVNDFQKGDIAEGYSVSREKKESFPLTVTSAQKNPTAFYLCASKINDKRVCTEAFFGQGTRLTVV.

The chain has TRBV9 and TRBJ2-1; 7 bases agree with TRBD2. This CDR3 spans 16 amino acids. The germline V gene encodes CDR1 SGDLS and CDR2 YYNGEE. J gave up 0 bases and V 4 bases, and 7 bases lay outside the gene matches. CDR3 amino acids: CASSFPGGTSYNEQFF. CDR3 DNA sequence: TGTGCCAGCAGCTTCCCCGGGGGGACCTCCTACAATGAGCAGTTCTTC.

J is TRBJ1-5 and V is TRBV28, with TRBD1 matching 9 bases. This CDR3 has 20 amino acids. After removal of 6 bases from V and 1 base from J, the junction contained 19 bases not matched to a gene. The germline gives CDR1 MDHEN, CDR2 SYDVKM. The DNA for the CDR3 is TGTGCCAGCAGGGGCATGAGCGGGACAGGGTCCCCCGTGAGCAATCAGCCCCAGCATTTT. Protein sequence: CASRGMSGTGSPVSNQPQHF.

The gene calls are TRBV28 and TRBJ2-7; D is uncertain. The CDR3 runs to 15 residues. Looked up from germline, CDR1 is MDHEN and CDR2 is SYDVKM. Trimming removed 2 bases from V and 0 bases from J, with 11 bases in between. The CDR3 DNA reads TGTGCCAGCAGTTTAGATCGACATCTCTCCTACGAGCAGTACTTC. The encoded protein is CASSLDRHLSYEQYF.

The V call is TRBV6-5, the J call TRBJ1-1, with 8 bases lining up with TRBD1. Germline V lookup: CDR1 MNHEY, CDR2 SVGAGI. J was trimmed by 7 bases and V by 0 bases; bases with no gene match: 7. This CDR3 is 15 amino acids long. The DNA for the CDR3 is TGTGCCAGCAGTTACTCCGTCCCGGGACAGGATGAAGCTTTCTTT. It yields the protein CASSYSVPGQDEAFF.

The gene calls are TRBV4-3 and TRBJ2-1; 9 bases map to TRBD1. The V gene's germline CDR1 is LGHNA and CDR2 YSLEER. CDR3 length equals 16 residues. The V and J ends lost 3 bases and 7 bases, in that order; junction bases with no gene match: 10. CDR3 protein: CASSQGRTGEWNEQFF. CDR3 nucleotides: TGCGCCAGCAGCCAGGGTAGGACAGGGGAGTGGAATGAGCAGTTCTTC.

This chain connects TRBV27 to TRBJ2-3, with TRBD1 as a possible D gene (5 bases). V was cut by 10 bases and J by 2 bases, with 19 bases left in between. Germline CDR1 is MNHEY and CDR2 is SMNVEV (reference sequence). This CDR3 is built from 15 residues. CDR3 region: CATTRVGRDTDTQYF. Written as DNA, the CDR3 is TGTGCCACCACCCGGGTAGGCAGGGACACAGATACGCAGTATTTT.

V and J are TRBV27 and TRBJ1-1; possible D gene TRBD1, 6 bases. V was trimmed by 5 bases and J by 0 bases, leaving 10 bases between them. Germline values: CDR1 MNHEY, CDR2 SMNVEV (reference sequence). This CDR3 region has 14 residues. The CDR3 region is CASSTTGMNTEAFF. CDR3 nucleotide sequence: TGTGCCAGCAGTACTACAGGGATGAACACTGAAGCTTTCTTT.

The V and J genes are TRBV6-6 and TRBJ1-5, with D possibly TRBD1 on 5 matching bases. The CDR3 is 11 amino acids. Germline CDR1 reads MNHNY; CDR2 reads SVGAGI (reference sequence). V lost 8 bases to trimming and J lost 5 bases, with 7 bases between them. CDR3 coding DNA: TGTGCCAGCCCGACAGATCAGCCCCAGCATTTT. It codes for CASPTDQPQHF.

The chain has TRBV29-1 and TRBJ2-7; 9 nucleotides match TRBD1. Germline CDR1 SQVTM, CDR2 ANQGSEA. After removal of 2 bases from V and 3 bases from J, the junction contained 8 bases not matched to a gene. The CDR3 consists of 15 residues. The CDR3 spells CSVESPSTGGYEQYF. For the CDR3, the DNA is TGCAGCGTTGAATCACCATCGACAGGGGGCTACGAGCAGTACTTC.

This clone has a handful of counts. This chain joins TRBV4-1 and TRBJ1-6; the D gene is possibly TRBD1 (5 bases). The V end lost 3 bases, the J end lost 12 bases, and 6 bases lay between the germline ends. This CDR3 has 11 residues. From germline, CDR1 is MGHRA and CDR2 YSYEKL. CDR3 in amino acids: CASSQGRPLHF. The DNA for the CDR3 is TGCGCCAGCAGCCAGGGGCGACCCCTCCACTTT.

The chain employs TRBV30 and TRBJ1-1; D is possibly TRBD1 (5 bases). V was pared by 7 bases and J by 3 bases, with 18 bases between. The CDR3 runs to 14 residues. The germline CDR1 and CDR2 sequences are GTSNPN and SVGIG (reference sequence). This chain's CDR3 is CASTTPGVYTEAFF. DNA of the CDR3: TGTGCCTCCACGACACCGGGGGTGTACACTGAAGCTTTCTTT.

V is TRBV9 and J is TRBJ2-3, with 8 bases identical to TRBD2. Trimming removed 4 bases from V and 4 bases from J; junction bases left unmatched: 11. CDR1 is SGDLS and CDR2 is YYNGEE in the germline V gene. This CDR3 spans 16 amino acids. The CDR3 DNA is TGTGCCAGCAGCCCCCCGGGAGGGCTAGCGGCAGATACGCAGTATTTT. Residues: CASSPPGGLAADTQYF.

This clone was seen only once. The chain has TRBV6-1 and TRBJ2-7; D might be TRBD2 (5 bases). V lost 4 bases, J lost 3 bases, and 13 bases lay in between. The CDR3 runs to 14 residues. The germline V gene has CDR1 MNHNS and CDR2 SASEGT. The CDR3 DNA is TGTGCCAGCAGTGCTTACGGGGAAGTCTACGAGCAGTACTTC. Amino acids: CASSAYGEVYEQYF.

J is TRBJ1-6 and V is TRBV5-6; D ambiguous. Deletions cut 3 bases from V and 6 bases from J, with 19 bases between. The CDR3 consists of 17 residues. Germline lookup yields CDR1 SGHDT and CDR2 YYEEEE. CDR3 sequence reads: CASSSRRTGRINSPLHF. Written as DNA, the CDR3 is TGTGCCAGCAGCTCTAGGCGAACCGGGAGGATTAATTCACCCCTCCACTTT. Variable domain in full (rest from reference TRBV5-6 and TRBJ1-6): DAGVTQSPTHLIKTRGQQVTLRCSPKSGHDTVSWYQQALGQGPQFIFQYYEEEERQRGNFPDRFSGHQFPNYSSELNVNALLLGDSALYLCASSSRRTGRINSPLHFGNGTRLTVT.

The rearrangement uses TRBV29-1 and TRBJ2-1; the match to TRBD2 covers 8 bases. The CDR3 runs 14 residues. Germline-derived CDR1 and CDR2 are SQVTM and ANQGSEA. J gave up 4 bases and V 6 bases, and 8 bases lay outside the gene matches. The CDR3 nucleotides read TGCAGCGTAGGTCGACAGCGGGAGTACAATGAGCAGTTCTTC. This translates into CSVGRQREYNEQFF.

As DNA, the CDR3 is TGTGCCAGCAGCTTCGGGACAGGGGGTGGGGTATATGGCTACACCTTC. Protein sequence: CASSFGTGGGVYGYTF. The chain recombines TRBV5-6 with TRBJ1-2; 11 bases are shared with TRBD1. V lost 2 bases and J lost 5; bases outside the gene matches: 8. The CDR3 is 16 amino acids. In germline, CDR1 is SGHDT, CDR2 YYEEEE.

This chain uses TRBV5-3 with TRBJ1-5; no firm D call. TRBV5-3 is an open reading frame whose function is uncertain. This CDR3 has 12 amino acids. V lost 4 bases and J lost 7, with 9 bases in between. CDR3 sequence (DNA): TGTGCCAGAAGCCGCATTCGGCAGCCCCAGCATTTT. This sequence encodes CARSRIRQPQHF.

This sequence joins TRBV28 and TRBJ2-1; 12 bases agree with TRBD2. V shed 6 bases, J shed 0 bases, and the junction held 6 bases outside the gene matches. Germline V lookup: CDR1 MDHEN, CDR2 SYDVKM. CDR3 length: 17 residues. The CDR3 spells CASSPTSGRVSYNEQFF. For the CDR3, the DNA is TGTGCCAGCAGCCCGACTAGCGGGAGAGTCTCCTACAATGAGCAGTTCTTC.

The chain carries TRBV5-4 and TRBJ2-7, with TRBD2 as a possible D gene (6 bases). V was clipped by 1 base and J by 0 bases, with 8 bases between them. This CDR3 has 14 amino acids. Germline V gene sequence: CDR1 SGHNT, CDR2 YYREEE (reference sequence). DNA of the CDR3: TGTGCCAGCAGCTTGTACGGGAGCTCCTACGAGCAGTACTTC. Protein sequence: CASSLYGSSYEQYF.

The V call is TRBV27, the J call TRBJ2-5, with a possible D match to TRBD1 (5 bases). The J call is uncertain, as TRBJ2-7 better fits the DNA end. This CDR3 has 17 residues. Germline-derived CDR1 and CDR2 are MNHEY and SMNVEV (reference sequence). CDR3 bases: TGTGCCAGCAGTTCGAGGCAGGGAAGTTTGAGCTCCTACGAGCAGTACTTC. Its protein is CASSSRQGSLSSYEQYF.

The CDR3 reads CASSLVAGASTEAFF. The CDR3 nucleotides read TGTGCCAGCAGCTTGGTTGCAGGGGCGAGCACTGAAGCTTTCTTT. This chain joins TRBV5-4 and TRBJ1-1, with D perhaps TRBD1 (6 bases). The V and J ends lost 0 bases and 4 bases respectively, with 13 bases between them. Germline V gene data show CDR1 as SGHNT and CDR2 as YYREEE (reference sequence). The CDR3 runs 15 residues. The whole variable domain, remainder taken from reference TRBV5-4 and TRBJ1-1, is ETGVTQSPTHLIKTRGQQVTLRCSSQSGHNTVSWYQQALGQGPQFIFQYYREEENGRGNFPPRFSGLQFPNYSSELNVNALELDDSALYLCASSLVAGASTEAFFGQGTRLTVV.

As DNA, the CDR3 is TGTGCCAGCAGCGTAGCGGGGATCCCCGGGACACCCTACAATGAGCAGTTCTTC. Its protein is CASSVAGIPGTPYNEQFF. The V gene is TRBV9, the J gene TRBJ2-1, with D perhaps matching TRBD1 (6 bases). Trimming removed 0 bases at V and 2 bases at J, with 18 bases between. There are 18 residues in the CDR3. The germline CDR1 and CDR2 sequences are SGDLS and YYNGEE.

V gene TRBV6-5 combines with J gene TRBJ2-1; 7 nucleotides agree with TRBD2. The CDR3 runs to 14 residues. CDR1 and CDR2 from the germline V gene are MNHEY and SVGAGI. The V and J ends lost 7 bases and 7 bases, in that order; junction bases with no gene match: 10. CDR3 protein: CASNSAGVGNEQFF. In DNA, the CDR3 is TGTGCCAGCAATAGCGCGGGGGTAGGAAATGAGCAGTTCTTC.

The chain carries TRBV7-9 and TRBJ2-1; 8 positions match TRBD1. V shed 2 bases and J 4 bases; nucleotides not matched to a gene: 4. The CDR3 covers 15 residues. From germline, CDR1 is SEHNR and CDR2 FQNEAQ (reference sequence). For the CDR3, the DNA is TGTGCCAGCAGCTTAACAGGGGGACGGTACAATGAGCAGTTCTTC. Its translation: CASSLTGGRYNEQFF.

The V call is TRBV18, the J call TRBJ1-1, with D uncertain. The length of the CDR3 is 12 residues. Trimming shortened V by 6 bases and J by 8 bases, and 13 bases separated the two germline ends. The germline CDR1 and CDR2 sequences are KGHSH and LQKENI. As DNA, the CDR3 is TGTGCCAGCTCGCCGGGGAGAGGGGAAGCTTTCTTT. The encoded protein is CASSPGRGEAFF.

This sequence joins TRBV7-9 and TRBJ1-1, with unresolved D. CDR1 is SEHNR and CDR2 is FQNEAQ in the germline V gene (reference sequence). V lost 0 bases and J 4 bases, leaving 6 bases between the germline ends. The length of the CDR3 is 13 residues. CDR3 amino acids: CASSLAEFTEAFF. The CDR3 nucleotides read TGTGCCAGCAGCTTAGCAGAGTTCACTGAAGCTTTCTTT.